The 2 T cell receptor beta chains given below trace back to one sample, sequenced in a study of T cell changes during pregnancy in multiple sclerosis. Clones were sequenced by immunoSEQ multiplex PCR, and TCRdb holds only the in-frame ones, with some missing. The repertoire holds about 52,000 clones, roughly nine tenths seen once, with about 0.37% in the top ten. The starting material was CD4+ T cells from peripheral blood mononuclear cells, obtained before pregnancy. The receptors originated from a female donor with multiple sclerosis, enrolled in a pregnancy study.

Remarks on this clone: Additional DNA sequences in this sample encode the identical CDR3. The gene calls are TRBV2 and TRBJ1-1; D unresolved. The germline gives CDR1 SNHLY, CDR2 FYNNEI. This CDR3 has 15 amino acids. V was shortened by 2 bases and J by 4 bases, with 14 bases between the two germline ends. In DNA form, the CDR3 reads TGTGCCAGCAGTGAATTTTCATCGGGGAGCACTGAAGCTTTCTTT. Its protein product is CASSEFSSGSTEAFF.

The chain recombines TRBV9 with TRBJ1-4, with TRBD1 as a possible D gene (6 bases). This CDR3 is 15 amino acids long. Germline CDR1 is SGDLS and CDR2 is YYNGEE. V gave up 4 bases and J gave up 2 bases, with 12 bases separating them. DNA of the CDR3: TGTGCCAGCAGCTTCGGACAGAACACTAATGAAAAACTGTTTTTT. The encoded protein is CASSFGQNTNEKLFF.